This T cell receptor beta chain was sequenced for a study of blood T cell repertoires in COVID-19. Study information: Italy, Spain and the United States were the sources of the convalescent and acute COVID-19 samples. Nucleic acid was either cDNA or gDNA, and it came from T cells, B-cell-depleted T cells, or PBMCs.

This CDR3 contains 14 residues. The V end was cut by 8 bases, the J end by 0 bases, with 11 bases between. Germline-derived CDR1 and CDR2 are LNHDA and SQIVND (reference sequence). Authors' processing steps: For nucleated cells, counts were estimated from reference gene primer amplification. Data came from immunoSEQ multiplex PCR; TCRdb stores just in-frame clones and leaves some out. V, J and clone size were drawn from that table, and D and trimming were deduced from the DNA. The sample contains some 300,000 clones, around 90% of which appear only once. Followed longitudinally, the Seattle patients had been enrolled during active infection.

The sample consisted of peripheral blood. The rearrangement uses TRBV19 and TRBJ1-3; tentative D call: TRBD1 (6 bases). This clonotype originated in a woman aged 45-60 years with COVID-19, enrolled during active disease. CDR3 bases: TGTGCCAGTCACCTGACAGGCTCTGGAAACACCATATATTTT. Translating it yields CASHLTGSGNTIYF.